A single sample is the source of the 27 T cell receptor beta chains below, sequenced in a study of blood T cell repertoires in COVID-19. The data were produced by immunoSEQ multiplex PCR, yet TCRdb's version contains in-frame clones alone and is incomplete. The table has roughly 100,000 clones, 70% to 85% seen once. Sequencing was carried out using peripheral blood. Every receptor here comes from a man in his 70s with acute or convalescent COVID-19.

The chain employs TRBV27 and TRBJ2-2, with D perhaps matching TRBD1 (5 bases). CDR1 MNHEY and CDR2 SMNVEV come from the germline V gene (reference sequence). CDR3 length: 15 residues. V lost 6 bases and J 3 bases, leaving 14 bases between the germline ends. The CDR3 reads CASSRDRSYTGELFF. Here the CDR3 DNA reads TGTGCCAGCAGCAGAGACAGATCATACACCGGGGAGCTGTTTTTT.

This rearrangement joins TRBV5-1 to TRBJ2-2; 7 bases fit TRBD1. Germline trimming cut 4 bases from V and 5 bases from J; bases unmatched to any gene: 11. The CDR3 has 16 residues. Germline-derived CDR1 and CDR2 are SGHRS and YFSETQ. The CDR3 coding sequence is TGCGCCAGCAGCGGATGGACAGGTCGAGGTACCGGGGAGCTGTTTTTT. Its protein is CASSGWTGRGTGELFF.

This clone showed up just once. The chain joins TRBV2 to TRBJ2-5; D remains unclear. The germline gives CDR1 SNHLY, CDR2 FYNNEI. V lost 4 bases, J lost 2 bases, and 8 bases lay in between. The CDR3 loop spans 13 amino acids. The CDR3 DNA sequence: TGTGCCAGCAGTGTACGGGTACAAGAGACCCAGTACTTC. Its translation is CASSVRVQETQYF.

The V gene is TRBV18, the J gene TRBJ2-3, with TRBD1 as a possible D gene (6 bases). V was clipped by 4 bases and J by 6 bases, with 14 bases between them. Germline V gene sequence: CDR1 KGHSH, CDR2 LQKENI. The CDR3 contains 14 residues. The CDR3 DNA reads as TGTGCCAGCTCACTGTCGGGGACATCCGATACGCAGTATTTT. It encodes CASSLSGTSDTQYF.

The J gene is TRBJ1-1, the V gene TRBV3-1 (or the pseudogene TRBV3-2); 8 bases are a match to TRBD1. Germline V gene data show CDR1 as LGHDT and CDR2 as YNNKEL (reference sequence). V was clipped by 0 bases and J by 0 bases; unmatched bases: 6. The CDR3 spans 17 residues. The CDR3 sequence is CASSQDQGARMNTEAFF. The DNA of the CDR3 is TGTGCCAGCAGCCAAGATCAGGGGGCGCGAATGAACACTGAAGCTTTCTTT.

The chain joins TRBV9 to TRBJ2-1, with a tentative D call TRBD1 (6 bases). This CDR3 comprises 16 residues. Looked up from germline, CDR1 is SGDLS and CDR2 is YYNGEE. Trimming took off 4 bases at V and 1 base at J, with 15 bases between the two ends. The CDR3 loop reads CASSPETGQSYNEQFF. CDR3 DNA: TGTGCCAGCAGCCCGGAGACAGGCCAGTCCTACAATGAGCAGTTCTTC.

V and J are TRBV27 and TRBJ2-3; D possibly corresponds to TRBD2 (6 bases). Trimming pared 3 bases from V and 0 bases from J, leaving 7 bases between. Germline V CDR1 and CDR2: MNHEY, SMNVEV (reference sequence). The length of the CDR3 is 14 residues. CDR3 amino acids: CASSFAGSTDTQYF. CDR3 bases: TGTGCCAGCAGTTTCGCGGGGAGCACAGATACGCAGTATTTT.

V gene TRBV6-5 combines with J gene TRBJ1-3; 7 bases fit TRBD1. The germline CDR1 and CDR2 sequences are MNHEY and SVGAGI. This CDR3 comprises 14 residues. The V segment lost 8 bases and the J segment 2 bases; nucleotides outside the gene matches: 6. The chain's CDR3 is CASRKTGTGNTIYF. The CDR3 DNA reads TGTGCCAGCCGGAAGACAGGGACTGGAAACACCATATATTTT.

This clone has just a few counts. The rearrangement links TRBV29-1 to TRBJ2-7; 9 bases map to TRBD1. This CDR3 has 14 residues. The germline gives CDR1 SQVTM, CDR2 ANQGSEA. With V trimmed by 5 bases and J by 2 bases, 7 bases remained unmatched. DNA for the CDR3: TGCAGCGTTTCCCCGGGACAGGGAACCTACGAGCAGTACTTC. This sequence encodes CSVSPGQGTYEQYF.

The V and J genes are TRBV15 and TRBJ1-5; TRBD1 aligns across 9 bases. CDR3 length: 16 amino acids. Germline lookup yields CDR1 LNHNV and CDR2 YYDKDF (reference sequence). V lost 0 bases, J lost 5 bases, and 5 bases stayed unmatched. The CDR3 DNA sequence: TGTGCCACCAGCAGAGAGGGACAGGGTGCTCATCAGCCCCAGCATTTT. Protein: CATSREGQGAHQPQHF.

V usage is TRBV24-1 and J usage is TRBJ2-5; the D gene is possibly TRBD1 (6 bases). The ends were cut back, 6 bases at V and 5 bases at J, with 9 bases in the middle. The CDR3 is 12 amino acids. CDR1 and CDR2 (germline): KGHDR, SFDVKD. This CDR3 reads CATSSGAETQYF. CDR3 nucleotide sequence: TGTGCCACCAGTTCAGGGGCCGAGACCCAGTACTTC.

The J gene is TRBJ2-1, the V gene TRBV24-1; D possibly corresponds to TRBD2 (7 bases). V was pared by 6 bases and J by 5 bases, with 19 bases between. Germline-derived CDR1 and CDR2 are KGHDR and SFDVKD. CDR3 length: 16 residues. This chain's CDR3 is CATSRGGATVDNEQFF. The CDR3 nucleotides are TGTGCCACCAGTCGAGGGGGGGCCACTGTCGACAATGAGCAGTTCTTC.

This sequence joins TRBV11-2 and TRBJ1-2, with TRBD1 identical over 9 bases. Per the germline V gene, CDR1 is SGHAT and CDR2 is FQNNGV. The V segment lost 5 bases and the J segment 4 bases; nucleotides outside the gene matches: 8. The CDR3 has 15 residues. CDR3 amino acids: CASSPQQGAVYGYTF. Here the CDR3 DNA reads TGTGCCAGCAGCCCCCAACAGGGGGCAGTCTATGGCTACACCTTC.

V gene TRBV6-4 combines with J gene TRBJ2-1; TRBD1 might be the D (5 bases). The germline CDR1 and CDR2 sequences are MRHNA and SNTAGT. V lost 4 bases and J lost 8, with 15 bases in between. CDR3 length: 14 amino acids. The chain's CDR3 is CASSGNLDSHEQFF. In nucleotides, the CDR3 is TGTGCCAGCAGTGGGAATTTAGACAGTCATGAGCAGTTCTTC.

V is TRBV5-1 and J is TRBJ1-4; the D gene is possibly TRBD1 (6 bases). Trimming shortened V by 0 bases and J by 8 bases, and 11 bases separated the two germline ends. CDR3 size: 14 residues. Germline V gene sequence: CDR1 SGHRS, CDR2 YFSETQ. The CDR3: CASSLVGAGEKLFF. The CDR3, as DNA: TGCGCCAGCAGCTTGGTGGGGGCCGGCGAAAAACTGTTTTTT.

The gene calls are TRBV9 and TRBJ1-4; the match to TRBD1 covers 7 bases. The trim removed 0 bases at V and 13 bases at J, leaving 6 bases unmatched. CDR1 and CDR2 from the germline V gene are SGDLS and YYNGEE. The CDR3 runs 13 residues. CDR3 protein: CASSVARAGGLFF. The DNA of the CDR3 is TGTGCCAGCAGCGTAGCTAGGGCAGGGGGACTGTTTTTT.

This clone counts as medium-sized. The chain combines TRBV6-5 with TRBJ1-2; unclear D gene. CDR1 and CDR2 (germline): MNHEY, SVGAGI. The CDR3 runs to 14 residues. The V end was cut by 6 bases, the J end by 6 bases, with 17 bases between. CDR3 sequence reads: CASSTGGRLNGYTF. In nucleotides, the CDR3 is TGTGCCAGCAGCACGGGAGGACGACTCAATGGCTACACCTTC.

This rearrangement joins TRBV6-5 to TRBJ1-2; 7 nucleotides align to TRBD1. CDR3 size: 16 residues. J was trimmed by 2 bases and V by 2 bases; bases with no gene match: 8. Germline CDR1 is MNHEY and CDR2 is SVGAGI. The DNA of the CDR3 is TGTGCCAGCAGTTACAACCCCGAGACAGGGAACTATGGCTACACCTTC. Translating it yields CASSYNPETGNYGYTF.

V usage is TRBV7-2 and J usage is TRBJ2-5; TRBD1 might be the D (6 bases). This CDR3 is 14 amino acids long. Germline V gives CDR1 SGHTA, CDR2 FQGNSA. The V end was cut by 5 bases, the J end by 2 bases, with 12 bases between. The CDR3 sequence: CASSPGQRQETQYF. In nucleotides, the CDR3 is TGTGCCAGCAGCCCCGGACAGAGGCAAGAGACCCAGTACTTC. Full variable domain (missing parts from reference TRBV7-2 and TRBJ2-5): GAGVSQSPSNKVTEKGKDVELRCDPISGHTALYWYRQSLGQGLEFLIYFQGNSAPDKSGLPSDRFSAERTGGSVSTLTIQRTQQEDSAVYLCASSPGQRQETQYFGPGTRLLVL.

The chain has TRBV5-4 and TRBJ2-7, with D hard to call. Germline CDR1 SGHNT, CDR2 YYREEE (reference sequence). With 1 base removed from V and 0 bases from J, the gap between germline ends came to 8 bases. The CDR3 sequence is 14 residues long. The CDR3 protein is CASSLNSPSYEQYF. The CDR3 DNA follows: TGTGCCAGCAGCTTGAATAGCCCCTCCTACGAGCAGTACTTC.

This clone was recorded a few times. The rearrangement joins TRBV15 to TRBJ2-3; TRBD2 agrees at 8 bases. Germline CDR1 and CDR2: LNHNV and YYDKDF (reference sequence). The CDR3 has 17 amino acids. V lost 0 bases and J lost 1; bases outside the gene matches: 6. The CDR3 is CATSRDSRRGGTDTQYF. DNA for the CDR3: TGTGCCACCAGCAGAGATTCGAGGCGGGGGGGCACAGATACGCAGTATTTT.

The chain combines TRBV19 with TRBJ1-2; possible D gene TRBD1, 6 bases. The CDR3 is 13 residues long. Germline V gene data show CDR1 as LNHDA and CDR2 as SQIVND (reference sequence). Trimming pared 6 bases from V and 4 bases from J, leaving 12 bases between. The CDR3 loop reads CASSNRDSYGYTF. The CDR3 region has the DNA TGTGCCAGTAGCAACAGGGATAGCTATGGCTACACCTTC.

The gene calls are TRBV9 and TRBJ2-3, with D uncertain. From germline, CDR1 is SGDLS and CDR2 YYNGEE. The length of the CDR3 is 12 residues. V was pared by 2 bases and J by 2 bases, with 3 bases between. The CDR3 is CASSVYTDTQYF. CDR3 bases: TGTGCCAGCAGCGTCTACACAGATACGCAGTATTTT.

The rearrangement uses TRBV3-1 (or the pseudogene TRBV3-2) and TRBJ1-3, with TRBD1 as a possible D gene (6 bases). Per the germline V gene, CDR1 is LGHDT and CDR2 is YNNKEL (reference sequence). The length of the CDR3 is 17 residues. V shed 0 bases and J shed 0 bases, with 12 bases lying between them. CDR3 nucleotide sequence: TGTGCCAGCAGCCAAGACACTGACAGGTACTCTGGAAACACCATATATTTT. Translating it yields CASSQDTDRYSGNTIYF.

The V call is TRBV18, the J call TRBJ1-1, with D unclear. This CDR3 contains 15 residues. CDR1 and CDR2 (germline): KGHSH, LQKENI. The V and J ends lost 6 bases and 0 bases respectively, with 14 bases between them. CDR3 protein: CASSSDLSMNTEAFF. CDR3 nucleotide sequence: TGTGCCAGCTCGTCGGACTTATCTATGAACACTGAAGCTTTCTTT. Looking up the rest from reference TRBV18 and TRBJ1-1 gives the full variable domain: NAGVMQNPRHLVRRRGQEARLRCSPMKGHSHVYWYRQLPEEGLKFMVYLQKENIIDESGMPKERFSAEFPKEGPSILRIQQVVRGDSAAYFCASSSDLSMNTEAFFGQGTRLTVV.

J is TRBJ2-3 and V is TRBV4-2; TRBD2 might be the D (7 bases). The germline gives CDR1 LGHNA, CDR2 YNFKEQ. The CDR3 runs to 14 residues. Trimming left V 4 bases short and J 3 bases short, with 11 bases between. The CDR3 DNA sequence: TGTGCCAGCAGCCTAGGGGGGGCAACAGATACGCAGTATTTT. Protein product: CASSLGGATDTQYF.

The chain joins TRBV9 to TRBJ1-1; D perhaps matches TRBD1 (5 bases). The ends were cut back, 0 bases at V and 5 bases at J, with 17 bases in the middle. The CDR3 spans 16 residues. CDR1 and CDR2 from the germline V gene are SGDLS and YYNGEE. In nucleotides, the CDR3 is TGTGCCAGCAGCGTAGCCCTGGGAGGGGCGCTTACTGAAGCTTTCTTT. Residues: CASSVALGGALTEAFF.